These 32 T cell receptor beta chains originate from one sample sequenced in a study of blood T cell repertoires in COVID-19. Only in-frame clones appear in the TCRdb table, and some are missing; sequencing was by immunoSEQ multiplex PCR. Here the sample spans about half a million clones, approximately 83% being singletons. The material sequenced was peripheral blood. These receptor sequences come from a human donor in a cohort sampled during active COVID-19.

This rearrangement joins TRBV5-1 to TRBJ2-5, with D perhaps matching TRBD2 (6 bases). Germline V gene sequence: CDR1 SGHRS, CDR2 YFSETQ. V gave up 0 bases and J gave up 3 bases, with 9 bases separating them. The CDR3 covers 14 residues. CDR3 residues: CASSLARLEETQYF. CDR3 DNA sequence: TGCGCCAGCAGCTTGGCAAGACTAGAAGAGACCCAGTACTTC.

The CDR3 spells CASSPSSGSWYF. Written as DNA, the CDR3 is TGCGCCAGCAGTCCTTCTAGCGGGAGCTGGTATTTT. The chain uses TRBV10-1 and TRBJ2-3; TRBD2 agrees at 10 bases. Germline V gene data show CDR1 as WNHNN and CDR2 as SYGVQD (reference sequence). This CDR3 spans 12 amino acids. The trim removed 5 bases at V and 14 bases at J, leaving 7 bases unmatched.

The chain recombines TRBV6-2 or TRBV6-3 with TRBJ2-7; 13 bases line up with TRBD2. The CDR3 runs 13 residues. Per germline, CDR1 MNHEY and CDR2 SVGEGT. V lost 2 bases to trimming and J lost 13 bases; unmatched junction nucleotides: 5. The chain's CDR3 is CASSYRGLAGPYF. The CDR3 region has the DNA TGTGCCAGCAGTTACCGGGGACTAGCGGGGCCCTACTTC.

This chain uses TRBV19 with TRBJ2-1, with 7 bases lining up with TRBD2. Losses at the gene ends were 6 bases for V and 3 bases for J; bases not matched to a gene: 11. This CDR3 comprises 16 residues. Germline V gene lookup returns CDR1 LNHDA and CDR2 SQIVND (reference sequence). CDR3 in DNA: TGTGCCAGTAGACTCGGGGATGCTAGCGGCTACAATGAGCAGTTCTTC. Translation: CASRLGDASGYNEQFF. Drawing the rest from reference TRBV19 and TRBJ2-1, the complete variable domain is DGGITQSPKYLFRKEGQNVTLSCEQNLNHDAMYWYRQDPGQGLRLIYYSQIVNDFQKGDIAEGYSVSREKKESFPLTVTSAQKNPTAFYLCASRLGDASGYNEQFFGPGTRLTVL.

The V call is TRBV30, the J call TRBJ1-1, with unresolved D. In germline, CDR1 is GTSNPN, CDR2 SVGIG (reference sequence). Deletions cut 3 bases from V and 4 bases from J, with 9 bases between. The CDR3 loop spans 12 amino acids. CDR3 coding DNA: TGTGCCTGGAGCGCAATGAGCACTGAAGCTTTCTTT. It is translated as CAWSAMSTEAFF.

The V gene is TRBV3-1 (or the pseudogene TRBV3-2), the J gene TRBJ2-5; 9 nucleotides align to TRBD1. Germline-derived CDR1 and CDR2 are LGHDT and YNNKEL (reference sequence). V gave up 1 base and J gave up 4 bases; unmatched junction bases: 1. CDR3 length equals 14 residues. DNA for the CDR3: TGTGCCAGCAGCCAAGGACAGGGGGGAGAGACCCAGTACTTC. Its translation: CASSQGQGGETQYF.

The chain uses TRBV18 and TRBJ1-2, with 7 positions matching TRBD1. The trim removed 5 bases at V and 6 bases at J, leaving 6 bases unmatched. This CDR3 has 13 residues. CDR1 and CDR2 (germline): KGHSH, LQKENI. This CDR3 reads CASSTEQGNGYTF. CDR3 DNA: TGTGCCAGCTCAACCGAACAGGGGAATGGCTACACCTTC.

The V gene is TRBV18, the J gene TRBJ2-1; 7 positions match TRBD2. The CDR3 runs 13 residues. From germline, CDR1 is KGHSH and CDR2 LQKENI. V lost 2 bases to trimming and J lost 7 bases; unmatched junction nucleotides: 2. The CDR3 sequence: CASSPGLENEQFF. CDR3 in DNA: TGTGCCAGCTCACCAGGACTAGAAAATGAGCAGTTCTTC.

The chain carries TRBV18 and TRBJ1-1, with D hard to call. CDR1 KGHSH and CDR2 LQKENI come from the germline V gene. The V and J ends lost 6 bases and 8 bases respectively, with 16 bases between them. The CDR3 sequence is 13 residues long. The CDR3 reads CASSLVEQTEAFF. CDR3 bases: TGTGCCAGCTCGCTCGTCGAACAGACAGAAGCTTTCTTT. The variable domain in full, with the rest retrieved from reference TRBV18 and TRBJ1-1, is NAGVMQNPRHLVRRRGQEARLRCSPMKGHSHVYWYRQLPEEGLKFMVYLQKENIIDESGMPKERFSAEFPKEGPSILRIQQVVRGDSAAYFCASSLVEQTEAFFGQGTRLTVV.

DNA for the CDR3: TGTGCCAGCAGCTTAGATGGGCAGGGGCATGGCTACACCTTC. Encoded protein: CASSLDGQGHGYTF. The chain recombines TRBV7-2 with TRBJ1-2; D possibly corresponds to TRBD1 (6 bases). The CDR3 runs 14 residues. The germline gives CDR1 SGHTA, CDR2 FQGNSA. V gave up 1 base and J gave up 6 bases, with 12 bases separating them.

This clone was recorded once. This chain connects TRBV7-2 to TRBJ2-3; no definite D call. The CDR3 has 15 residues. Trimming removed 3 bases from V and 0 bases from J, with 10 bases in between. In germline, CDR1 is SGHTA, CDR2 FQGNSA. CDR3 in amino acids: CASSLQSASTDTQYF. For the CDR3, the DNA is TGTGCCAGCAGCTTGCAAAGTGCGAGCACAGATACGCAGTATTTT.

This chain joins TRBV6-5 and TRBJ2-7, with a possible D match to TRBD1 (6 bases). The CDR3 sequence is 16 residues long. Germline lookup yields CDR1 MNHEY and CDR2 SVGAGI. V was shortened by 2 bases and J by 1 base, with 15 bases between the two germline ends. The CDR3 reads CASSYPTGTPSYEQYF. The CDR3 DNA is TGTGCCAGCAGTTACCCTACAGGGACCCCTTCCTACGAGCAGTACTTC.

The J gene is TRBJ2-7, the V gene TRBV7-9; 8 nucleotides align to TRBD1. CDR1 SEHNR and CDR2 FQNEAQ come from the germline V gene (reference sequence). There are 13 residues in the CDR3. The V segment lost 5 bases and the J segment 6 bases; nucleotides outside the gene matches: 6. The CDR3 coding sequence is TGTGCCAGCAGCCTTAGCACAGGGGGCGAGCAGTACTTC. This translates into CASSLSTGGEQYF.

This sequence joins TRBV4-3 and TRBJ2-1, with 13 nucleotides matching TRBD2. CDR3 length: 18 amino acids. The trim removed 1 base at V and 7 bases at J, leaving 10 bases unmatched. Germline CDR1 and CDR2: LGHNA and YSLEER. The CDR3 nucleotides are TGCGCCAGCAGCCAAGGGTTAGTGGAGACTAGCGGGAGGAATGAGCAGTTCTTC. Amino acid sequence: CASSQGLVETSGRNEQFF.

The V call is TRBV21-1, the J call TRBJ2-5; TRBD1 is the table's D call and was not checked against the DNA. TRBV21-1 is labeled a pseudogene. The CDR3 is 19 residues long. CDR3 amino acids: CASRERGLKGQGVLETQYF. The CDR3 DNA reads TGTGCCAGCAGGGAAAGAGGCCTCAAGGGACAGGGGGTATTGGAGACCCAGTACTTC.

V gene TRBV29-1 combines with J gene TRBJ1-2, with TRBD1 as a possible D gene (6 bases). CDR1 and CDR2 from the germline V gene are SQVTM and ANQGSEA. The CDR3 is made up of 13 amino acids. Between the trimmed V and J ends, which lost 0 bases and 7 bases, there was a span of 12 bases. CDR3 residues: CSVEDRGGVGYTF. The CDR3 DNA follows: TGCAGCGTTGAAGATAGAGGGGGAGTTGGCTACACCTTC.

This chain links TRBV19 with TRBJ2-7; 7 positions match TRBD1. Germline CDR1 reads LNHDA; CDR2 reads SQIVND (reference sequence). The V gene end was trimmed by 7 bases and the J gene end by 0 bases; junction bases not matched to a gene: 3. This CDR3 is 13 amino acids long. This CDR3 reads CASMGTASYEQYF. As DNA, the CDR3 is TGTGCCAGTATGGGGACAGCCTCCTACGAGCAGTACTTC.

This chain links TRBV5-1 with TRBJ1-2; a weak D match, TRBD1 (5 bases). Trimming stripped 5 bases from V and 5 bases from J, with 25 bases between. Germline V gives CDR1 SGHRS, CDR2 YFSETQ. The CDR3 runs 17 residues. The DNA for the CDR3 is TGCGCCAGCAGACACGCCGGGACCGAGGGAGGAGTGTATGGCTACACCTTC. Its translation: CASRHAGTEGGVYGYTF.

This clone was seen only a few times. The sample holds other DNA sequences that translate to the same CDR3. This chain uses TRBV19 with TRBJ2-7, with TRBD1 matching over 8 bases. The CDR3 sequence is 12 residues long. Germline V CDR1 and CDR2: LNHDA, SQIVND (reference sequence). The ends lost 6 bases at V and 3 bases at J; junction bases unmatched: 1. CDR3 DNA: TGTGCCAGTAGCGGACAGGGCTACGAGCAGTACTTC. It is translated as CASSGQGYEQYF.

Only a few counts were recorded for this clone. The gene calls are TRBV7-8 and TRBJ2-7, with D perhaps TRBD2 (6 bases). The germline V and J ends were trimmed by 4 bases and 7 bases, with 23 bases remaining between them. Germline V CDR1 and CDR2: SGHVS, FQNEAQ. The CDR3 covers 16 residues. The CDR3 DNA follows: TGTGCCAGCAGCTGGTCATCGGGGGTTGAGGAAGGGGAGCAGTACTTC. Its protein product is CASSWSSGVEEGEQYF.

The V gene is TRBV7-9, the J gene TRBJ1-5; D possibly corresponds to TRBD1 (6 bases). Germline V CDR1 and CDR2: SEHNR, FQNEAQ (reference sequence). Trimming removed 3 bases at V and 4 bases at J, with 10 bases between. CDR3 length: 14 amino acids. The CDR3 loop is CASSFAGVNQPQHF. CDR3 DNA sequence: TGTGCCAGCAGCTTCGCAGGGGTGAATCAGCCCCAGCATTTT. The full variable domain, its missing parts supplied by reference TRBV7-9 and TRBJ1-5, is DTGVSQNPRHKITKRGQNVTFRCDPISEHNRLYWYRQTLGQGPEFLTYFQNEAQLEKSRLLSDRFSAERPKGSFSTLEIQRTEQGDSAMYLCASSFAGVNQPQHFGDGTRLSIL.

The rearrangement joins TRBV30 to TRBJ1-2; D gene uncertain. V lost 5 bases and J 7 bases, leaving 17 bases between the germline ends. The length of the CDR3 is 13 residues. CDR1 and CDR2 from the germline V gene are GTSNPN and SVGIG (reference sequence). The DNA for the CDR3 is TGTGCCTGGGAGGGCCCGGGAAGGCGTGGCTACACCTTC. Amino acids: CAWEGPGRRGYTF.

V and J are TRBV6-2 or TRBV6-3 and TRBJ2-7, with a tentative D call TRBD2 (7 bases). This CDR3 spans 16 amino acids. The V and J ends lost 2 bases and 5 bases respectively, with 19 bases between them. Per germline, CDR1 MNHEY and CDR2 SVGEGT. The CDR3 DNA is TGTGCCAGCAGTTACGGGGGGGGCAGGGGACGAGACGAGCAGTACTTC. The encoded protein is CASSYGGGRGRDEQYF.

The rearrangement joins TRBV14 to TRBJ1-2; no clear D gene. CDR1 and CDR2 from the germline V gene are SGHDN and FVKESK. V was cut by 0 bases and J by 8 bases, with 7 bases left in between. CDR3 length: 12 amino acids. DNA for the CDR3: TGTGCCAGCAGCCAAGAAGCTTCGGGCTACACCTTC. It is translated as CASSQEASGYTF.

The chain couples TRBV3-1 (or the pseudogene TRBV3-2) to TRBJ2-1, with 9 nucleotides matching TRBD1. CDR3 length: 15 amino acids. In germline, CDR1 is LGHDT, CDR2 YNNKEL (reference sequence). Trimming at V came to 5 bases and at J to 8 bases, leaving 10 bases not matched to a gene. The CDR3 DNA reads as TGTGCCAGCAGCTTTCCGGGACAGGGAGTATATGAGCAGTTCTTC. It yields the protein CASSFPGQGVYEQFF.

This chain uses TRBV11-2 with TRBJ1-2; D not resolved. Deletions cut 2 bases from V and 8 bases from J, with 9 bases between. Germline V gives CDR1 SGHAT, CDR2 FQNNGV. The CDR3 is 12 amino acids. CDR3 sequence: CASSLSLDGYTF. CDR3 DNA: TGTGCCAGCAGCTTATCCCTAGACGGCTACACCTTC.

This rearrangement joins TRBV3-1 (or the pseudogene TRBV3-2) to TRBJ1-2; no clear D gene. This CDR3 is built from 16 residues. V dropped 0 bases and J dropped 4 bases, with 15 bases sitting between them. Germline CDR1 is LGHDT and CDR2 is YNNKEL (reference sequence). As DNA, the CDR3 is TGTGCCAGCAGCCAAGATTACGCGGGGAGCTTCTATGGCTACACCTTC. The encoded protein is CASSQDYAGSFYGYTF.

The V and J genes are TRBV6-2 or TRBV6-3 and TRBJ1-2, with 9 bases fitting TRBD1. Germline V gene lookup returns CDR1 MNHEY and CDR2 SVGEGT. Trimming removed 0 bases from V and 4 bases from J; junction bases left unmatched: 6. The length of the CDR3 is 16 residues. Here the CDR3 reads CASSYSEDRGIYGYTF. The DNA for the CDR3 is TGTGCCAGCAGTTACTCGGAAGACAGGGGGATCTATGGCTACACCTTC.

The genes are TRBV11-2 and TRBJ2-7; a weak D match, TRBD2 (5 bases). The germline CDR1 and CDR2 sequences are SGHAT and FQNNGV. Between the trimmed V and J ends, which lost 7 bases and 1 base, there was a span of 14 bases. The CDR3 runs 14 residues. CDR3 amino acids: CASTPLGGSYEQYF. In nucleotides, the CDR3 is TGTGCCAGCACTCCCTTAGGCGGGTCCTACGAGCAGTACTTC.

The genes are TRBV18 and TRBJ1-2, with 7 bases fitting TRBD1. This CDR3 is 17 amino acids long. V was pared by 3 bases and J by 2 bases, with 12 bases of the junction left unmatched. Germline V gene sequence: CDR1 KGHSH, CDR2 LQKENI. CDR3 nucleotide sequence: TGTGCCAGCTCACCTCAATCCAGCGGACAGGACAACTATGGCTACACCTTC. This translates into CASSPQSSGQDNYGYTF.

The chain couples TRBV27 to TRBJ2-2, with D maybe TRBD2 (6 bases). Germline assignment: CDR1 MNHEY and CDR2 SMNVEV (reference sequence). V lost 6 bases and J lost 4, with 15 bases in between. The CDR3 has 15 residues. In nucleotides, the CDR3 is TGTGCCAGCAGGCGGGGACCCCAGGCCACCGGGGAGCTGTTTTTT. Its translation: CASRRGPQATGELFF.

The chain is built from TRBV7-2 and TRBJ2-1; the match to TRBD2 covers 11 bases. The CDR3 is 16 residues long. The germline V gene encodes CDR1 SGHTA and CDR2 FQGNSA. V shed 1 base, J shed 7 bases, and the junction held 6 bases outside the gene matches. The CDR3 DNA sequence: TGTGCCAGCAGCTTAGTAACTAGCGGGAGAATGAATGAGCAGTTCTTC. Translation: CASSLVTSGRMNEQFF.